This T cell receptor (beta chain) was profiled in a study of cytomegalovirus exposure and HLA in healthy donors. PCR used 60 Vbeta primers and 13 Jbeta primers. Repertoires were generated with immunoSEQ multiplex PCR, while TCRdb's copy carries only in-frame clones and drops some. The sample shows 130,000 to 150,000 clones, over 70% of them seen only once. This CDR3 region has 13 residues. Germline values: CDR1 SGHTA, CDR2 FQGNSA. Unmatched junction bases numbered 5, after V lost 5 bases and J lost 6 bases. The gene calls are TRBV7-2 and TRBJ2-3; 7 bases line up with TRBD1. The sample was PBMCs. The source is a man aged 18 to 35 in good health and CMV-seronegative. CDR3 in DNA: TGTGCCAGCAGCCAGATACAGGGGGATACGCAGTATTTT. Translation gives CASSQIQGDTQYF. The full variable domain, rest sourced from reference TRBV7-2 and TRBJ2-3, is GAGVSQSPSNKVTEKGKDVELRCDPISGHTALYWYRQSLGQGLEFLIYFQGNSAPDKSGLPSDRFSAERTGGSVSTLTIQRTQQEDSAVYLCASSQIQGDTQYFGPGTRLTVL.